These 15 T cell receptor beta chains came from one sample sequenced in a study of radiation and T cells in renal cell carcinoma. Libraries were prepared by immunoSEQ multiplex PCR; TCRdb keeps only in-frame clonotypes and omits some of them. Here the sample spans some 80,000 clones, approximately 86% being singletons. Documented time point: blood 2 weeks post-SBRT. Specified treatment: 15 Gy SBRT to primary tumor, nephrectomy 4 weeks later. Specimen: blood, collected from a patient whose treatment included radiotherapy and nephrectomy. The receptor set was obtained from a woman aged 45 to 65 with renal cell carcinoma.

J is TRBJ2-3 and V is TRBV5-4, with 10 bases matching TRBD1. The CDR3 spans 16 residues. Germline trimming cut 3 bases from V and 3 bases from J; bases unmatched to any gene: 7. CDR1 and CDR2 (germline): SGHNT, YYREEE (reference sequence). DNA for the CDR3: TGTGCCAGCAGCTCCAACCGGGACAGGGGTACAGATACGCAGTATTTT. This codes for CASSSNRDRGTDTQYF.

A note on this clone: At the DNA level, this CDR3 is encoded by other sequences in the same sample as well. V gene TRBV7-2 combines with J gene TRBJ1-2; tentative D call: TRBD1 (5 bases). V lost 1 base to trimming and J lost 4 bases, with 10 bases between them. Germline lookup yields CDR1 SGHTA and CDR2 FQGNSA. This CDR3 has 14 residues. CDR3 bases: TGTGCCAGCAGCTTAGTCCGGCAGGGCTATGGCTACACCTTC. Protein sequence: CASSLVRQGYGYTF. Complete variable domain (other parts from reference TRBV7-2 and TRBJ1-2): GAGVSQSPSNKVTEKGKDVELRCDPISGHTALYWYRQSLGQGLEFLIYFQGNSAPDKSGLPSDRFSAERTGGSVSTLTIQRTQQEDSAVYLCASSLVRQGYGYTFGSGTRLTVV.

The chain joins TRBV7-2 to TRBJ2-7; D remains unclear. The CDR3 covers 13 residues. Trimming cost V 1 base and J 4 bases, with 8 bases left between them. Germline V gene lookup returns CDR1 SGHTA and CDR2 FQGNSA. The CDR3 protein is CASSLVQFYEQYF. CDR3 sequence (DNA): TGTGCCAGCAGCTTAGTACAGTTTTACGAGCAGTACTTC.

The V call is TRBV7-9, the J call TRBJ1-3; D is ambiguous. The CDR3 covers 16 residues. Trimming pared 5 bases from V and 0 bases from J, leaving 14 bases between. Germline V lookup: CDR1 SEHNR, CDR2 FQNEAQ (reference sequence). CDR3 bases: TGTGCCAGCAGCCTCCCGAGCGGTAACTCTGGAAACACCATATATTTT. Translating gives CASSLPSGNSGNTIYF.

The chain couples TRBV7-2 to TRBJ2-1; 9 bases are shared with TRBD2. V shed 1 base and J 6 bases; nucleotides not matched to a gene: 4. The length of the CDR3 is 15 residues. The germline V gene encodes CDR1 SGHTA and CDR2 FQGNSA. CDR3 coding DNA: TGTGCCAGCAGCTTAGTAGCGGGGGAGCTCAATGAGCAGTTCTTC. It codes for CASSLVAGELNEQFF.

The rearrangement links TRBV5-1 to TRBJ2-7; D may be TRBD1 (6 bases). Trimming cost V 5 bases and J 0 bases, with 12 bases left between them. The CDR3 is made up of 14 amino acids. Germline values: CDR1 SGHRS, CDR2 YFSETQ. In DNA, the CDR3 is TGCGCCAGCAGACAGGGATCCACCTCCTACGAGCAGTACTTC. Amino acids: CASRQGSTSYEQYF.

The CDR3 spells CAWNRQPGNTIYF. The DNA of the CDR3 is TGTGCCTGGAACCGACAGCCTGGAAACACCATATATTTT. This chain joins TRBV30 and TRBJ1-3; a possible D gene is TRBD1 (5 bases). Germline V gene sequence: CDR1 GTSNPN, CDR2 SVGIG (reference sequence). The CDR3 sequence is 13 residues long. The ends were cut back, 4 bases at V and 2 bases at J, with 9 bases in the middle.

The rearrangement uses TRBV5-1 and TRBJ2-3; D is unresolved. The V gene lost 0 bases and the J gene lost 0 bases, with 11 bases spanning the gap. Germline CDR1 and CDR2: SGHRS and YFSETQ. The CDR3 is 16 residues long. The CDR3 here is CASSLVATTSTDTQYF. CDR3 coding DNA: TGCGCCAGCAGCTTGGTAGCCACGACTAGCACAGATACGCAGTATTTT.

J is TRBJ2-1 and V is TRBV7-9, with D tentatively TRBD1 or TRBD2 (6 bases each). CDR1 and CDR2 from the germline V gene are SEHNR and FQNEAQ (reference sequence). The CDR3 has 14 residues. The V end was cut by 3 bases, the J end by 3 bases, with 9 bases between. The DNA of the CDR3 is TGTGCCAGCAGCTTGGGGGGCAACTACAATGAGCAGTTCTTC. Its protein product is CASSLGGNYNEQFF.

The CDR3 nucleotides are TGTGCCAGAGGGGGCAGAACCTACAATGAGCAGTTCTTC. It specifies CARGGRTYNEQFF. V is TRBV2 and J is TRBJ2-1; 7 bases align to TRBD1. The CDR3 is made up of 13 amino acids. Germline V CDR1 and CDR2: SNHLY, FYNNEI. The J segment lost 2 bases and the V segment lost 9 bases, leaving 4 bases of the junction unmatched. The full variable domain, in which reference TRBV2 and TRBJ2-1 provide the parts outside the CDR3, is EPEVTQTPSHQVTQMGQEVILRCVPISNHLYFYWYRQILGQKVEFLVSFYNNEISEKSEIFDDQFSVERPDGSNFTLKIRSTKLEDSAMYFCARGGRTYNEQFFGPGTRLTVL.

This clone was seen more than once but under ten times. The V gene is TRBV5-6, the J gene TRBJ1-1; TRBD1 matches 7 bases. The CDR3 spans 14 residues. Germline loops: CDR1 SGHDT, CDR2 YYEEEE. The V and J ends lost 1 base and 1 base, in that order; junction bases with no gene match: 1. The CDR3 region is CASSLWDRNTEAFF. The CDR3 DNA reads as TGTGCCAGCAGCTTGTGGGACAGGAACACTGAAGCTTTCTTT.

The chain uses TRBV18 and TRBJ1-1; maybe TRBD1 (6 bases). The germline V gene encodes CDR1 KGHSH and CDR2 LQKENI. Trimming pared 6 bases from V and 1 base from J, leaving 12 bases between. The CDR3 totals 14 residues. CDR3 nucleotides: TGTGCCAGCTCGCCCGGACAGACGAACACTGAAGCTTTCTTT. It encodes CASSPGQTNTEAFF.

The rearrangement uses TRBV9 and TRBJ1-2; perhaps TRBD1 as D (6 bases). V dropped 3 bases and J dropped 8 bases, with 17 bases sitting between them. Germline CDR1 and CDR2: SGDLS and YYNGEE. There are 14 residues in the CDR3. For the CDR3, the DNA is TGTGCCAGCAGCGACGGGACATCGCAAGGGGGCTACACCTTC. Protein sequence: CASSDGTSQGGYTF.

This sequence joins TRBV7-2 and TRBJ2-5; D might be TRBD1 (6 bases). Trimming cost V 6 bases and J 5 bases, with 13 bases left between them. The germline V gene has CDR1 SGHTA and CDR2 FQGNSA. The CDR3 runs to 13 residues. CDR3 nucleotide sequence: TGTGCCAGCAGTAACAGGGTTCGGGAGACCCAGTACTTC. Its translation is CASSNRVRETQYF.

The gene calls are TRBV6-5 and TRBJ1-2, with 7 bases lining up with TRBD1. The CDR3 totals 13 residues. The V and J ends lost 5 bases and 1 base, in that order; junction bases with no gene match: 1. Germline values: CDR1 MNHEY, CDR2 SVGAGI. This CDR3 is CASSRDSNYGYTF. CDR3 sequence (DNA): TGTGCCAGCAGTCGGGACAGTAACTATGGCTACACCTTC.